This T cell receptor beta chain originates from a study of blood T cells in healthy people across ages. Losses at the gene ends were 5 bases for V and 1 base for J; bases not matched to a gene: 7. The CDR3 has 16 amino acids. The second PCR ran about 6 to 11 cycles with a sample-barcoded 5' primer and J-beta primers. TCRdb reprocessed the 5' RACE reads with MiXCR, giving one entry per CDR3 protein. In the table there are fewer than 1 million distinct CDR3 sequences, around 43% of which are singletons. This clonotype appeared a few times. The receptor's source is a man aged 60-69 years in good health. The chain has TRBV12-3 or TRBV12-4 and TRBJ2-1; 8 bases agree with TRBD2. The specimen sequenced was blood. The CDR3, as DNA: TGTGCCAGCAGTACCAGGACGGGGGGGTCCTACAATGAGCAGTTCTTC. Its protein product is CASSTRTGGSYNEQFF.